Presented here are 16 T cell receptor beta chains from one specimen sequenced in a study of patients and donors after allogeneic stem cell transplantation. Each CDR3 protein is one row after TCRdb ran MiXCR on the RT-PCR reads. Here the sample spans about 200,000 distinct CDR3 sequences, roughly 38% being singletons. The sequenced material came from blood, either unsorted or a sorted T cell fraction (not recorded which). These receptor sequences come from a human donor who was either an allogeneic HSCT recipient or a stem cell or donor lymphocyte infusion donor (not recorded which). It is not recorded whose cells these are; they may come from a transplant donor.

The V call is TRBV5-1, the J call TRBJ1-1, with a tentative D call TRBD1 (5 bases). The germline gives CDR1 SGHRS, CDR2 YFSETQ. The CDR3 covers 13 residues. The V end lost 5 bases, the J end lost 2 bases, and 10 bases lay between the germline ends. This CDR3 is CASREQGNTEAFF. The CDR3 nucleotides read TGCGCCAGCAGGGAGCAGGGAAACACTGAAGCTTTCTTT.

This clonotype was recorded a few times. J is TRBJ2-1 and V is TRBV12-3 or TRBV12-4; a weak D match, TRBD2 (5 bases). Trimming shortened V by 5 bases and J by 16 bases, and 18 bases separated the two germline ends. This CDR3 is built from 12 residues. The CDR3 sequence: CASSPGGQTSFF. Here the CDR3 DNA reads TGTGCCAGCAGTCCCGGAGGTCAGACCTCTTTCTTC.

The table lists this clonotype with a few counts. The genes are TRBV28 and TRBJ1-5, with unresolved D. This CDR3 has 11 amino acids. V lost 6 bases and J lost 6, with 6 bases in between. CDR1 and CDR2 (germline): MDHEN, SYDVKM. The chain's CDR3 is CASSTAQPQHF. CDR3 bases: TGTGCCAGCAGCACAGCTCAGCCCCAGCATTTT.

This clonotype was seen a handful of times. This chain uses TRBV4-1 with TRBJ1-4, with a weak D call TRBD1 (6 bases). CDR3 length equals 19 residues. The V gene's germline CDR1 is MGHRA and CDR2 YSYEKL. V lost 0 bases to trimming and J lost 3 bases, with 20 bases between them. In DNA form, the CDR3 reads TGCGCCAGCAGCCAAGATCGGGGTTTACAGGGTATTGCTAATGAAAAACTGTTTTTT. Translation gives CASSQDRGLQGIANEKLFF.

The table lists this clonotype with a few counts. This chain connects TRBV4-3 to TRBJ1-5, with D perhaps matching TRBD1 (5 bases). The CDR3 is 15 amino acids. V was pared by 0 bases and J by 3 bases, with 9 bases between. CDR1 and CDR2 from the germline V gene are LGHNA and YSLEER. CDR3 in DNA: TGCGCCAGCAGCCAAGACCGGGACCTCAATCAGCCCCAGCATTTT. This gives the protein CASSQDRDLNQPQHF.

The chain is built from TRBV29-1 and TRBJ1-2; D gene uncertain. This CDR3 spans 11 amino acids. Germline V gene lookup returns CDR1 SQVTM and CDR2 ANQGSEA. V shed 3 bases and J shed 6 bases, with 8 bases lying between them. The CDR3 spells CSVDGGNGYTF. The CDR3 DNA reads TGCAGCGTTGACGGAGGGAATGGCTACACCTTC.

This clonotype occurred a few times. The chain uses TRBV5-1 and TRBJ1-1; TRBD1 matches 7 bases. The V gene's germline CDR1 is SGHRS and CDR2 YFSETQ. This CDR3 region has 15 residues. J lost 4 bases, V lost 2 bases, and 8 bases had no gene match. The CDR3, as DNA: TGCGCCAGCAGCTTTTCGGGCAGGGGGGTCACTGAAGCTTTCTTT. Its translation: CASSFSGRGVTEAFF. The full variable domain, its missing parts supplied by reference TRBV5-1 and TRBJ1-1, is KAGVTQTPRYLIKTRGQQVTLSCSPISGHRSVSWYQQTPGQGLQFLFEYFSETQRNKGNFPGRFSGRQFSNSRSEMNVSTLELGDSALYLCASSFSGRGVTEAFFGQGTRLTVV.

The CDR3 region is CASSRDFYGKLFF. In DNA form, the CDR3 reads TGTGCCAGCAGTCGAGACTTCTACGGAAAACTGTTTTTT. This rearrangement joins TRBV27 to TRBJ1-4; the D is unclear. Germline values: CDR1 MNHEY, CDR2 SMNVEV (reference sequence). V lost 5 bases and J lost 10, with 14 bases in between. The length of the CDR3 is 13 residues.

In this sample, this clonotype turned up a few times. The chain recombines TRBV20-1 with TRBJ1-6, with no clear D. This CDR3 is 15 amino acids long. In germline, CDR1 is DFQATT, CDR2 SNEGSKA (reference sequence). Between the trimmed V and J ends, which lost 1 base and 0 bases, there was a span of 7 bases. The CDR3 DNA reads TGCAGTGCTAGAGGGGTCAGCTCCTATAATTCACCCCTCCACTTT. It specifies CSARGVSSYNSPLHF.

The CDR3 coding sequence is TGTGCCAGCAGCTTGGGGCCCGGAAACACCATATATTTT. Its translation is CASSLGPGNTIYF. This rearrangement joins TRBV7-3 to TRBJ1-3, with D perhaps TRBD1 (5 bases). In germline, CDR1 is SGHTA, CDR2 FQGTGA. The V gene lost 3 bases and the J gene lost 4 bases, with 7 bases spanning the gap. The CDR3 length is 13 residues.

The chain is built from TRBV7-9 and TRBJ2-5; 8 bases match TRBD1. CDR3 length equals 15 residues. Germline assignment: CDR1 SEHNR and CDR2 FQNEAQ (reference sequence). V lost 3 bases to trimming and J lost 5 bases; unmatched junction nucleotides: 8. CDR3 in DNA: TGTGCCAGCAGCTTTCTACAGGGGGGAATCGAGACCCAGTACTTC. Its protein product is CASSFLQGGIETQYF. Filled out from reference TRBV7-9 and TRBJ2-5, the complete variable domain reads DTGVSQNPRHKITKRGQNVTFRCDPISEHNRLYWYRQTLGQGPEFLTYFQNEAQLEKSRLLSDRFSAERPKGSFSTLEIQRTEQGDSAMYLCASSFLQGGIETQYFGPGTRLLVL.

The chain uses TRBV19 and TRBJ1-3, with D possibly TRBD1 on 6 matching bases. The CDR3 has 15 residues. CDR1 is LNHDA, CDR2 SQIVND, per germline (reference sequence). The V end was cut by 8 bases, the J end by 1 base, with 15 bases between. In DNA, the CDR3 is TGTGCCAGTCACATAGGACAGTCTTCTGGAAACACCATATATTTT. It yields the protein CASHIGQSSGNTIYF.

This chain connects TRBV19 to TRBJ1-1; a weak D match, TRBD1 (5 bases). The germline V gene encodes CDR1 LNHDA and CDR2 SQIVND (reference sequence). V lost 6 bases, J lost 2 bases, and 13 bases lay in between. This CDR3 has 14 residues. CDR3 amino acids: CASSTTGANTEAFF. As DNA, the CDR3 is TGTGCCAGTAGCACCACCGGGGCCAACACTGAAGCTTTCTTT.

V gene TRBV4-3 combines with J gene TRBJ1-1, with a weak D call TRBD1 (5 bases). V was shortened by 1 base and J by 0 bases, with 18 bases between the two germline ends. This CDR3 is built from 18 residues. CDR1 is LGHNA, CDR2 YSLEER, per germline. The CDR3 DNA follows: TGCGCCAGCAGCCAAGTCTACACAGGAGAAGCCATGAACACTGAAGCTTTCTTT. It is translated as CASSQVYTGEAMNTEAFF.

This clonotype occurred a few times. This chain links TRBV16 with TRBJ1-5; D unclear. The CDR3 loop spans 14 amino acids. Germline V gives CDR1 KGHSY, CDR2 FQNENV. Trimming cost V 2 bases and J 5 bases, with 10 bases left between them. The DNA for the CDR3 is TGTGCCAGCAGCCAAAGGCGGCTCGATCAGCCCCAGCATTTT. This encodes CASSQRRLDQPQHF.

V gene TRBV12-3 or TRBV12-4 combines with J gene TRBJ1-2; tentative D call: TRBD1 (5 bases). This CDR3 is built from 12 residues. The V end was cut by 2 bases, the J end by 10 bases, with 11 bases between. The CDR3 DNA reads as TGTGCCAGCAGTTTACGGGGCCGGGCCTACACCTTC. Translating gives CASSLRGRAYTF.